One T cell receptor beta chain is described in this entry. These data belong to a study of blood T cell repertoires in COVID-19. Produced via immunoSEQ multiplex PCR; TCRdb's table is partial and in-frame only. This table holds around 300,000 clones, roughly 80% found once. Germline CDR1 is SGDLS and CDR2 is YYNGEE. The CDR3 is made up of 16 amino acids. Trimming took 3 bases from V and 9 from J; bases not matched to a gene: 10. The chain uses TRBV9 and TRBJ2-3; TRBD2 agrees at 13 bases. The sample comprised peripheral blood. The sequence was obtained from a woman between 50 and 59 years old with active or convalescent COVID-19. The CDR3 DNA is TGTGCCAGCAGCGCTGGAGGAGGACTAGCGGGAGAAACGCAGTATTTT. Its translation: CASSAGGGLAGETQYF.